This T cell receptor (beta chain) was sequenced in a study of OX40 agonist ivuxolimab in advanced cancers. Trimming took 6 bases from V and 2 from J, leaving 11 bases between them. CDR3 length: 15 residues. CDR1 SNHLY and CDR2 FYNNEI come from the germline V gene. Sequencing was performed with immunoSEQ multiplex PCR; in TCRdb, only in-frame clones are kept and a portion is missing. The sample has fewer than 35,000 clones; more than 70% are singletons. The chain combines TRBV2 with TRBJ1-6; no clear D gene. This sequence originates from an adult with an advanced solid tumor such as melanoma, head and neck, liver or kidney cancer. The sample here was CD4+ or CD8+ T cells sorted from blood, taken in a trial of the OX40 agonist ivuxolimab. The CDR3 DNA reads TGTGCCAGCAGCCGAGACAAAGCCTATAATTCACCCCTCCACTTT. This sequence encodes CASSRDKAYNSPLHF. The full variable domain, in which reference TRBV2 and TRBJ1-6 provide the parts outside the CDR3, is EPEVTQTPSHQVTQMGQEVILRCVPISNHLYFYWYRQILGQKVEFLVSFYNNEISEKSEIFDDQFSVERPDGSNFTLKIRSTKLEDSAMYFCASSRDKAYNSPLHFGNGTRLTVT.